The next 30 T cell receptor beta chains were all read from a single sample in a study of vaccination effects on CD4 cells after COVID-19. Libraries were prepared by immunoSEQ multiplex PCR; TCRdb keeps only in-frame clonotypes and omits some of them. The sample shows about 17,000 clones, over 65% of them seen only once. Before sequencing, viral peptide pools were used by the ViraFEST assay to expand antigen-specific CD4+ T cells. Isolating CD4+ T cells followed around nine days of culture. This person's SARS-CoV-2 infection, confirmed by PCR, occurred between March and December 2020. Participants each got two BNT162b2 or mRNA-1273 vaccine doses. Antigens of these TCRs are unknown. Specimen: CD4+ T cells from PBMCs cultured with SARS-CoV-2 spike peptides, collected after COVID-19 vaccination. The receptors originated from a human donor who had a prior SARS-CoV-2 infection.

The V call is TRBV9, the J call TRBJ2-5; D not resolved. The V end lost 4 bases, the J end lost 5 bases, and 9 bases lay between the germline ends. The CDR3 length is 12 residues. The germline V gene has CDR1 SGDLS and CDR2 YYNGEE. CDR3 loop: CASSPGGETQYF. In DNA form, the CDR3 reads TGTGCCAGCAGCCCTGGTGGTGAGACCCAGTACTTC.

V gene TRBV3-1 (or the pseudogene TRBV3-2) combines with J gene TRBJ1-6; no clear D. The germline V and J ends were trimmed by 0 bases and 7 bases, with 7 bases remaining between them. The CDR3 is 14 amino acids. Germline V gene sequence: CDR1 LGHDT, CDR2 YNNKEL (reference sequence). CDR3 residues: CASSQDGCNSPLHF. The DNA of the CDR3 is TGTGCCAGCAGCCAAGACGGTTGCAATTCACCCCTCCACTTT.

There are a few counts of this clone. The chain uses TRBV14 and TRBJ2-3; D is perhaps TRBD1 (6 bases). V was clipped by 2 bases and J by 7 bases, with 13 bases between them. CDR1 is SGHDN and CDR2 is FVKESK in the germline V gene. This CDR3 is 14 amino acids long. The CDR3 nucleotides read TGTGCCAGCAGCCAAACGAACAGGGTAAATACGCAGTATTTT. Translation gives CASSQTNRVNTQYF.

The chain is built from TRBV5-5 and TRBJ2-3; possible D gene TRBD1, 6 bases. The CDR3 covers 14 residues. Germline CDR1 is SGHKS and CDR2 is YYEKEE (reference sequence). Trimming took 4 bases from V and 2 from J, leaving 11 bases between them. CDR3 residues: CASSHLGATDTQYF. The CDR3 DNA is TGTGCCAGCAGCCATCTGGGGGCCACAGATACGCAGTATTTT.

This clone is large by share. The genes are TRBV12-5 and TRBJ1-6, with 10 bases aligning to TRBD1. V lost 7 bases to trimming and J lost 8 bases; unmatched junction nucleotides: 5. The length of the CDR3 is 14 residues. The germline V gene encodes CDR1 LGHNT and CDR2 FRNRAP. The CDR3 nucleotides read TGTGCTAGTGTTCCCGGGACAGGGGATTCACCCCTCCACTTT. Its protein is CASVPGTGDSPLHF.

This clone was detected a few times. J is TRBJ2-1 and V is TRBV7-2; D unresolved. The CDR3 is 15 amino acids. Trimming removed 5 bases from V and 8 bases from J, with 19 bases in between. The germline CDR1 and CDR2 sequences are SGHTA and FQGNSA. CDR3 sequence reads: CASSRRWISADEQFF. CDR3 coding DNA: TGTGCCAGCAGCCGTCGGTGGATTTCTGCGGATGAGCAGTTCTTC.

V is TRBV10-3 and J is TRBJ2-3, with D possibly matching TRBD2 (6 bases). Per germline, CDR1 ENHRY and CDR2 SYGVKD. The CDR3 is 15 residues long. The germline V and J ends were trimmed by 3 bases and 1 base, with 11 bases remaining between them. The CDR3 nucleotides are TGTGCCATCAGTGAAGGGGCGGGACGCACAGATACGCAGTATTTT. Amino acids: CAISEGAGRTDTQYF.

The CDR3 coding sequence is TGTGCCAGCAGTGAGTCTAGCGGGTACAATGAGCAGTTCTTC. It encodes CASSESSGYNEQFF. J is TRBJ2-1 and V is TRBV6-1; the match to TRBD2 covers 8 bases. This CDR3 has 14 amino acids. V lost 3 bases to trimming and J lost 4 bases; unmatched junction nucleotides: 2. Per the germline V gene, CDR1 is MNHNS and CDR2 is SASEGT.

This clone has just a few counts. The chain links TRBV2 to TRBJ1-1; D is undetermined. Looked up from germline, CDR1 is SNHLY and CDR2 is FYNNEI. The V gene lost 2 bases and the J gene lost 5 bases, with 15 bases spanning the gap. The CDR3 loop spans 15 amino acids. CDR3 protein: CASSELHGGETEAFF. For the CDR3, the DNA is TGTGCCAGCAGTGAACTTCATGGTGGGGAGACTGAAGCTTTCTTT. Full variable domain (missing parts from reference TRBV2 and TRBJ1-1): EPEVTQTPSHQVTQMGQEVILRCVPISNHLYFYWYRQILGQKVEFLVSFYNNEISEKSEIFDDQFSVERPDGSNFTLKIRSTKLEDSAMYFCASSELHGGETEAFFGQGTRLTVV.

The rearrangement joins TRBV18 to TRBJ1-1; the match to TRBD1 covers 10 bases. The CDR3 totals 14 residues. Trimming removed 3 bases from V and 6 bases from J; junction bases left unmatched: 4. Germline CDR1 reads KGHSH; CDR2 reads LQKENI. This chain's CDR3 is CASSPGTGVPEAFF. The CDR3 nucleotides read TGTGCCAGCTCACCCGGGACAGGGGTGCCTGAAGCTTTCTTT.

This chain joins TRBV4-2 and TRBJ2-3, with 9 bases that match TRBD2. In germline, CDR1 is LGHNA, CDR2 YNFKEQ. The CDR3 covers 16 residues. J was trimmed by 3 bases and V by 4 bases; bases with no gene match: 8. The CDR3: CASSPNRGLATDTQYF. The CDR3 DNA follows: TGTGCCAGCAGCCCTAACCGAGGACTAGCGACAGATACGCAGTATTTT.

The V call is TRBV7-3, the J call TRBJ2-1; D could derive from TRBD1 or TRBD2 (5 bases each). V lost 5 bases and J lost 6, with 14 bases in between. The CDR3 covers 14 residues. The germline V gene has CDR1 SGHTA and CDR2 FQGTGA. The CDR3, as DNA: TGTGCCAGCAGCCTGGGGACCCATTCCAATGAGCAGTTCTTC. It is translated as CASSLGTHSNEQFF.

This clone is judged large. This chain uses TRBV6-2 or TRBV6-3 with TRBJ1-5, with TRBD1 identical over 8 bases. V dropped 6 bases and J dropped 5; count of bases not matched to a gene: 3. The CDR3 length is 13 residues. Germline CDR1 reads MNHEY; CDR2 reads SVGEGT. CDR3 sequence (DNA): TGTGCCAGCAGCCTACAGGGGGATCAGCCCCAGCATTTT. Its translation is CASSLQGDQPQHF.

This clone was detected a few times. J is TRBJ2-7 and V is TRBV11-3; 8 nucleotides match TRBD2. J was trimmed by 6 bases and V by 0 bases; bases with no gene match: 13. The CDR3 consists of 17 residues. Germline V lookup: CDR1 SGHNT, CDR2 YENEEA. The CDR3 sequence: CASSLERTSQLSSEQYF. In DNA form, the CDR3 reads TGTGCCAGCAGCTTAGAACGGACTAGCCAGCTGAGTAGCGAGCAGTACTTC.

The rearrangement links TRBV5-4 to TRBJ1-2, with 10 bases aligning to TRBD1. J gave up 3 bases and V 10 bases, and 9 bases lay outside the gene matches. This CDR3 is 14 amino acids long. Germline V CDR1 and CDR2: SGHNT, YYREEE (reference sequence). The CDR3 sequence is CAVGTGALDYGYTF. The CDR3 nucleotides read TGTGCCGTAGGGACAGGGGCCCTGGACTATGGCTACACCTTC.

The chain combines TRBV4-3 with TRBJ1-2; no firm D call. Germline assignment: CDR1 LGHNA and CDR2 YSLEER. This CDR3 is 13 amino acids long. The V gene lost 0 bases and the J gene lost 5 bases, with 7 bases spanning the gap. The CDR3: CASSQERTYGYTF. For the CDR3, the DNA is TGCGCCAGCAGCCAAGAAAGGACTTATGGCTACACCTTC.

V usage is TRBV11-2 and J usage is TRBJ2-1; D gene ambiguous. Germline CDR1 and CDR2: SGHAT and FQNNGV. This CDR3 has 17 amino acids. V was trimmed by 3 bases and J by 1 base, leaving 16 bases between them. CDR3 residues: CASSFFFWAQSYNEQFF. CDR3 nucleotides: TGTGCCAGCAGCTTTTTCTTTTGGGCGCAATCCTACAATGAGCAGTTCTTC.

V and J are TRBV30 and TRBJ1-1, with D uncertain. In germline, CDR1 is GTSNPN, CDR2 SVGIG (reference sequence). With 4 bases removed from V and 11 bases from J, the gap between germline ends came to 11 bases. CDR3 length: 10 amino acids. DNA for the CDR3: TGTGCCTGGATCCGGACGGTTGCTTTCTTT. Protein product: CAWIRTVAFF.

This chain uses TRBV11-2 with TRBJ2-2, with 8 bases that match TRBD1. CDR1 and CDR2 (germline): SGHAT, FQNNGV. The CDR3 is 16 amino acids. Trimming at V came to 5 bases and at J to 0 bases, leaving 5 bases not matched to a gene. CDR3: CASSLGQGSNTGELFF. CDR3 sequence (DNA): TGTGCCAGCAGCCTCGGACAGGGCTCGAACACCGGGGAGCTGTTTTTT. Drawing the rest from reference TRBV11-2 and TRBJ2-2, the complete variable domain is EAGVAQSPRYKIIEKRQSVAFWCNPISGHATLYWYQQILGQGPKLLIQFQNNGVVDDSQLPKDRFSAERLKGVDSTLKIQPAKLEDSAVYLCASSLGQGSNTGELFFGEGSRLTVL.

The V call is TRBV21-1, the J call TRBJ2-5; the table's TRBD2 call for D was not verified on the DNA. TRBV21-1 is an annotated pseudogene. The CDR3 sequence is 17 residues long. The CDR3 DNA follows: TGTGCCAGCAGCAGACCTCCGGAAGCGGGTATCCAAGAGACCCAGTACTTC. Translation: CASSRPPEAGIQETQYF.

CDR3 residues: CASSLNPGTGYEQYF. The DNA for the CDR3 is TGTGCCAGCAGCCTAAATCCCGGGACAGGCTACGAGCAGTACTTC. V gene TRBV7-3 combines with J gene TRBJ2-7; the match to TRBD1 covers 8 bases. Trimming cost V 5 bases and J 3 bases; bases outside gene matches: 9. CDR3 size: 15 residues. Germline V lookup: CDR1 SGHTA, CDR2 FQGTGA.

This clone has only one observation. The V call is TRBV27, the J call TRBJ2-7, with 7 bases matching TRBD2. Trimming took 5 bases from V and 6 from J; bases not matched to a gene: 7. The CDR3 has 13 residues. The germline gives CDR1 MNHEY, CDR2 SMNVEV (reference sequence). CDR3 region: CASSPNRLAEQYF. Here the CDR3 DNA reads TGTGCCAGCAGTCCCAATAGACTAGCCGAGCAGTACTTC.

The V gene is TRBV7-2, the J gene TRBJ2-7; 12 nucleotides agree with TRBD2. From germline, CDR1 is SGHTA and CDR2 FQGNSA. The CDR3 covers 15 residues. Trimming took 6 bases from V and 1 from J; bases not matched to a gene: 4. The CDR3 DNA sequence: TGTGCCAGCAGACCGGGACTAGCGGGTTCCTACGAGCAGTACTTC. Translated: CASRPGLAGSYEQYF.

The chain uses TRBV7-6 and TRBJ1-4; 7 bases line up with TRBD1. Germline CDR1 and CDR2: SGHVS and FNYEAQ. The V gene end was trimmed by 3 bases and the J gene end by 8 bases; junction bases not matched to a gene: 15. CDR3 length: 17 amino acids. CDR3 DNA: TGTGCCAGCAGCTTGGGCCGAGTAGACAGGGTTGGCGAAAAACTGTTTTTT. It codes for CASSLGRVDRVGEKLFF.

The V and J genes are TRBV5-1 and TRBJ2-4, with 7 bases matching TRBD1. V gave up 0 bases and J gave up 8 bases; unmatched junction bases: 2. Per germline, CDR1 SGHRS and CDR2 YFSETQ. The CDR3 has 13 amino acids. CDR3 nucleotide sequence: TGCGCCAGCAGCTTGGGGCAGGGGGACATTCAGTACTTC. Protein product: CASSLGQGDIQYF.

The chain links TRBV4-1 to TRBJ2-2, with 13 bases aligning to TRBD2. The germline V gene encodes CDR1 MGHRA and CDR2 YSYEKL. Trimming at V came to 0 bases and at J to 3 bases, leaving 7 bases not matched to a gene. The CDR3 has 19 residues. The CDR3 DNA reads as TGCGCCAGCAGCCAAGAACGACTAGCGGGGGGTAAACACACCGGGGAGCTGTTTTTT. It encodes CASSQERLAGGKHTGELFF.

The rearrangement links TRBV12-2 to TRBJ2-3; the table's TRBD2 call for D was not verified on the DNA. TRBV12-2 is a pseudogene. The CDR3 has 14 residues. The CDR3 nucleotides read TGCGACGACATCGGGGGGCCTAGCACAGATACGCAGTATTTT. This gives the protein CDDIGGPSTDTQYF.

V usage is TRBV7-2 and J usage is TRBJ2-1; no clear D. Trimming left V 0 bases short and J 0 bases short, with 9 bases between. In germline, CDR1 is SGHTA, CDR2 FQGNSA. This CDR3 is 16 amino acids long. CDR3 DNA sequence: TGTGCCAGCAGCTTAGCTAGGGCGAGCTCCTACAATGAGCAGTTCTTC. Encoded protein: CASSLARASSYNEQFF.

The chain combines TRBV5-1 with TRBJ1-2, with unresolved D. This CDR3 is built from 15 residues. V lost 0 bases to trimming and J lost 5 bases, with 14 bases between them. Germline-derived CDR1 and CDR2 are SGHRS and YFSETQ. The CDR3 sequence: CASSLGGNSLYGYTF. DNA for the CDR3: TGCGCCAGCAGCTTGGGTGGCAACTCCTTGTATGGCTACACCTTC. The whole variable domain, remainder taken from reference TRBV5-1 and TRBJ1-2, is KAGVTQTPRYLIKTRGQQVTLSCSPISGHRSVSWYQQTPGQGLQFLFEYFSETQRNKGNFPGRFSGRQFSNSRSEMNVSTLELGDSALYLCASSLGGNSLYGYTFGSGTRLTVV.

This clone was picked up one time. The genes are TRBV7-8 and TRBJ2-7; 9 bases line up with TRBD1. The trim removed 5 bases at V and 2 bases at J, leaving 7 bases unmatched. There are 15 residues in the CDR3. Germline CDR1 SGHVS, CDR2 FQNEAQ. The CDR3 nucleotides read TGTGCCAGCAGCACAGACAGGGGGGAAGCCTACGAGCAGTACTTC. This translates into CASSTDRGEAYEQYF.